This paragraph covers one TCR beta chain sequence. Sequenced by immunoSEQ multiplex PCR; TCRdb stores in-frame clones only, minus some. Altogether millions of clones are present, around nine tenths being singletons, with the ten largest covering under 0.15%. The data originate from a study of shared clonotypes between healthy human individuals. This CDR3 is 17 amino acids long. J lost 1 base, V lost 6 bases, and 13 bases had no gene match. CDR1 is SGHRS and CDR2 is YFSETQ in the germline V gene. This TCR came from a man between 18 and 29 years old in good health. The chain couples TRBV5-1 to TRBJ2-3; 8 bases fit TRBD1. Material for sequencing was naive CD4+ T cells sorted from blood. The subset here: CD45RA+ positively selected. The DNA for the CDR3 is TGCGCCAGCACTTGGGGGTCCGCAGGGGGCGGCACAGATACGCAGTATTTT. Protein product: CASTWGSAGGGTDTQYF.